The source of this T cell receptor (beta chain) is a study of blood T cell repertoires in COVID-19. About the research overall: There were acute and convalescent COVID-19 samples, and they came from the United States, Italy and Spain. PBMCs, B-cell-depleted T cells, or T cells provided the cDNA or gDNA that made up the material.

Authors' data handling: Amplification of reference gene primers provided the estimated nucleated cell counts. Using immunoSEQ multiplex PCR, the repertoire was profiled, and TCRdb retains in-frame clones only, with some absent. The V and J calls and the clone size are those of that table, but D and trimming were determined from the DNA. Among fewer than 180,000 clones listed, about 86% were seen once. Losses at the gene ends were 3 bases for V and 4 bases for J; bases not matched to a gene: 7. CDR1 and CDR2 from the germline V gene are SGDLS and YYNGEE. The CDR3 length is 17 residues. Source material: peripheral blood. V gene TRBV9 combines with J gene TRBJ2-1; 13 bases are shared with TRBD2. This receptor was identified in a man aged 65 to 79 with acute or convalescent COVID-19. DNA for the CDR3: TGTGCCAGCAGCGGTATCAGGACTAGCGGGAGTTACAATGAGCAGTTCTTC. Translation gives CASSGIRTSGSYNEQFF. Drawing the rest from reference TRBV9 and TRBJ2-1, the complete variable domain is DSGVTQTPKHLITATGQRVTLRCSPRSGDLSVYWYQQSLDQGLQFLIQYYNGEERAKGNILERFSAQQFPDLHSELNLSSLELGDSALYFCASSGIRTSGSYNEQFFGPGTRLTVL.